Each of the 27 T cell receptor beta chains below was sequenced from the same sample in a study of regulatory T cells in long-lasting Graves disease (dated by TCRdb to about 2021). This specimen's time point label, per the study, means: persistent/refractory GD, antithyroid drugs over 5 years with positive TRAb. For both TCR sequencing and RNA sequencing, RNA was extracted from PBMCs using TRIzol. Library creation used multiplex PCR. Data came from an Illumina HiSeq 4000. CDR3 regions were amplified by Arm-PCR with iRepertoire HTBI primers to construct TCR beta libraries. The public reads were quality trimmed at Q25 with fastp and then assembled into clones with MiXCR by TCRdb, keeping productive beta chains. Rows matching on CDR3 protein sequence are summarized as one entry with the most common DNA and genes. The sample has 400,000 or so distinct CDR3 sequences on record, around 20% of them singletons. Jointly, the top ten make up around 20% of the sample.

The sample was peripheral blood mononuclear cells (PBMCs), taken when the disease was refractory, from a patient treated with antithyroid drugs. The receptor source for this set is a female donor with Graves disease.

The V and J genes are TRBV6-2 or TRBV6-3 and TRBJ1-5, with D maybe TRBD1 (6 bases). Germline V gene sequence: CDR1 MNHEY, CDR2 SVGEGT. The CDR3 is 15 residues long. Trimming stripped 0 bases from V and 5 bases from J, with 11 bases between. The DNA of the CDR3 is TGTGCCAGCAGTTACTCGACCAGGGGCGATCAGCCCCAGCATTTT. Its translation: CASSYSTRGDQPQHF.

For the CDR3, the DNA is TGCGCCAGCAGCCAAGTAGGGGTCAGGGAAGGCTCCTACGAGCAGTACTTC. It codes for CASSQVGVREGSYEQYF. This chain links TRBV4-1 with TRBJ2-7; D is perhaps TRBD1 (5 bases). This CDR3 spans 17 amino acids. Germline V gene sequence: CDR1 MGHRA, CDR2 YSYEKL. Deletions cut 1 base from V and 0 bases from J, with 16 bases between.

This clonotype has a count of ten or more. The chain links TRBV16 to TRBJ2-7; 13 bases match TRBD2. CDR1 KGHSY and CDR2 FQNENV come from the germline V gene. J was trimmed by 1 base and V by 4 bases; bases with no gene match: 4. This CDR3 is 16 amino acids long. CDR3 protein: CASSPGLAGASYEQYF. DNA for the CDR3: TGTGCCAGCAGCCCCGGACTAGCGGGGGCATCCTACGAGCAGTACTTC. The complete variable domain, with remaining parts taken from reference TRBV16 and TRBJ2-7, reads GEEVAQTPKHLVRGEGQKAKLYCAPIKGHSYVFWYQQVLKNEFKFLISFQNENVFDETGMPKERFSAKCLPNSPCSLEIQATKLEDSAVYFCASSPGLAGASYEQYFGPGTRLTVT.

This clonotype was found many times. The gene calls are TRBV28 and TRBJ1-2; TRBD1 is a possible D gene (6 bases). CDR3 length: 14 amino acids. The germline gives CDR1 MDHEN, CDR2 SYDVKM. The V end lost 2 bases, the J end lost 4 bases, and 11 bases lay between the germline ends. Written as DNA, the CDR3 is TGTGCCAGCAGTTTAGCCCAGGGGAGCTATGGCTACACCTTC. This encodes CASSLAQGSYGYTF.

A single count supports this clonotype. V usage is TRBV30 and J usage is TRBJ2-2; no clear D. Per germline, CDR1 GTSNPN and CDR2 SVGIG (reference sequence). V was pared by 2 bases and J by 5 bases, with 12 bases between. The CDR3 has 14 amino acids. Here the CDR3 reads CAWSPHSGTGELFF. The CDR3 bases are TGTGCCTGGAGTCCTCATAGTGGGACCGGGGAGCTGTTTTTT.

This rearrangement joins TRBV5-1 to TRBJ2-3; no reliable D call. This CDR3 is 14 amino acids long. Trimming removed 0 bases from V and 1 base from J, with 6 bases in between. Germline V gene data show CDR1 as SGHRS and CDR2 as YFSETQ. CDR3 sequence reads: CASSLVVGTDTQYF. The CDR3 nucleotides are TGCGCCAGCAGCTTGGTGGTTGGCACAGATACGCAGTATTTT.

Concerning this clonotype itself: This likely comes from a read error, as the CDR3 has no conserved phenylalanine or tryptophan at its end. Because the CDR3's place on the DNA is in doubt, the DNA is left out and the CDR3 is given as listed by TCRdb. The chain recombines TRBV7-2 with TRBJ2-5; the listed D gene, TRBD1, was not tested against the DNA. Including both end residues, the CDR3 is 11 amino acids long. CDR1 is SGHTA and CDR2 is FQGNSA in the germline V gene. Here the CDR3 reads CASCPTPGPYY.

Ten or more counts support this clonotype. V is TRBV3-1 and J is TRBJ1-2, with D perhaps matching TRBD1 (5 bases). CDR1 LGHDT and CDR2 YNNKEL come from the germline V gene (reference sequence). This CDR3 comprises 13 residues. With 0 bases removed from V and 5 bases from J, the gap between germline ends came to 7 bases. CDR3 bases: TGTGCCAGCAGCCAAGAAGGGGTGTATGGCTACACCTTC. Translating gives CASSQEGVYGYTF.

The chain has TRBV18 and TRBJ1-5, with D possibly matching TRBD1 (6 bases). Germline V gene sequence: CDR1 KGHSH, CDR2 LQKENI. Trimming stripped 2 bases from V and 4 bases from J, with 12 bases between. There are 15 residues in the CDR3. CDR3 sequence reads: CASSPGTGRNQPQHF. CDR3 DNA: TGTGCCAGCTCACCAGGCACAGGGAGAAATCAGCCCCAGCATTTT.

The chain's CDR3 is CASSIGASYYEQYF. The DNA of the CDR3 is TGTGCCAGTAGTATCGGAGCGTCGTATTACGAGCAGTACTTC. This rearrangement joins TRBV19 to TRBJ2-7; D ambiguous. The V and J ends lost 3 bases and 4 bases respectively, with 13 bases between them. CDR1 is LNHDA, CDR2 SQIVND, per germline (reference sequence). The CDR3 consists of 14 residues.

The V call is TRBV30, the J call TRBJ2-2; D remains ambiguous. V lost 0 bases and J 7 bases, leaving 12 bases between the germline ends. The CDR3 is 14 amino acids. Germline-derived CDR1 and CDR2 are GTSNPN and SVGIG (reference sequence). This chain's CDR3 is CAWSVLTTGGELFF. CDR3 nucleotide sequence: TGTGCCTGGAGTGTTTTGACCACGGGCGGGGAGCTGTTTTTT.

This clonotype was found a few times. This sequence joins TRBV10-2 and TRBJ2-5; 8 bases map to TRBD2. CDR1 is WSHSY and CDR2 is SAAADI in the germline V gene. V dropped 6 bases and J dropped 4; count of bases not matched to a gene: 7. CDR3 length equals 14 residues. CDR3 amino acids: CASRSPGGRETQYF. In nucleotides, the CDR3 is TGCGCCAGCAGATCCCCGGGGGGGCGAGAGACCCAGTACTTC.

This clonotype has only a few counts. V usage is TRBV5-4 and J usage is TRBJ2-5, with 10 positions matching TRBD2. This CDR3 is built from 15 residues. The V gene's germline CDR1 is SGHNT and CDR2 YYREEE (reference sequence). Losses at the gene ends were 5 bases for V and 4 bases for J; bases not matched to a gene: 8. This chain's CDR3 is CASRTGLASLETQYF. For the CDR3, the DNA is TGTGCCAGCAGGACGGGACTAGCGAGCTTAGAGACCCAGTACTTC.

Comment on this clonotype: Just one base apart from a much larger clone, this may be a read error. The CDR3 nucleotides read TGCAGCCCGGACGTTCGAGGTCGGAAAGTGTTTTTT. Translating it yields CSPDVRGRKVFF. The chain is built from TRBV20-1 and TRBJ1-4; the D is unclear. CDR1 DFQATT and CDR2 SNEGSKA come from the germline V gene (reference sequence). CDR3 length: 12 residues.

This clonotype was seen a handful of times. The chain employs TRBV5-1 and TRBJ2-5; 7 positions match TRBD1. V was clipped by 3 bases and J by 4 bases; unmatched bases: 12. This CDR3 contains 16 residues. The V gene's germline CDR1 is SGHRS and CDR2 YFSETQ. The CDR3 coding sequence is TGCGCCAGCAGCTCAACTACCCGGGACAGAGGAGAGACCCAGTACTTC. It is translated as CASSSTTRDRGETQYF.

This clonotype was seen more than once but under ten times. This chain links TRBV6-1 with TRBJ2-5; either TRBD1 or TRBD2 may supply D (5 bases each). The CDR3 covers 19 residues. Trimming stripped 8 bases from V and 3 bases from J, with 31 bases between. Germline CDR1 and CDR2: MNHNS and SASEGT. CDR3 nucleotides: TGTGCCAGCGATGAGGGAAGGTATAACCTTGGACAAGGGAAAGAGACCCAGTACTTC. This gives the protein CASDEGRYNLGQGKETQYF.

In its sample, this clonotype was seen many times. The chain couples TRBV11-2 to TRBJ1-2; 9 nucleotides align to TRBD1. The V and J ends lost 1 base and 8 bases, in that order; junction bases with no gene match: 5. CDR1 SGHAT and CDR2 FQNNGV come from the germline V gene. The CDR3 extends over 14 amino acids. CDR3 DNA sequence: TGTGCCAGCAGCTTAGTAGGGACAGGGAACGGCTACACCTTC. Its protein product is CASSLVGTGNGYTF. Drawing the rest from reference TRBV11-2 and TRBJ1-2, the complete variable domain is EAGVAQSPRYKIIEKRQSVAFWCNPISGHATLYWYQQILGQGPKLLIQFQNNGVVDDSQLPKDRFSAERLKGVDSTLKIQPAKLEDSAVYLCASSLVGTGNGYTFGSGTRLTVV.

The chain joins TRBV7-2 to TRBJ1-1, with D possibly TRBD1 on 6 matching bases. In germline, CDR1 is SGHTA, CDR2 FQGNSA. CDR3 size: 13 residues. Trimming stripped 2 bases from V and 7 bases from J, with 11 bases between. In DNA form, the CDR3 reads TGTGCCAGCAGCTTAACGGAGGGGGGTGAAGCTTTCTTT. As protein: CASSLTEGGEAFF.

The sample holds a few counts of this clonotype. This rearrangement joins TRBV7-6 to TRBJ2-5; no clear D gene. Trimming took off 3 bases at V and 5 bases at J, with 7 bases between the two ends. This CDR3 has 12 amino acids. Germline V gene data show CDR1 as SGHVS and CDR2 as FNYEAQ. The chain's CDR3 is CASSFGPETQYF. The CDR3 bases are TGTGCCAGCAGCTTTGGGCCGGAGACCCAGTACTTC.

The sample holds many counts of this clonotype. This chain's CDR3 is CASSLGTGLRETQYF. DNA of the CDR3: TGTGCCAGCAGTCTTGGGACAGGGCTGAGGGAGACCCAGTACTTC. This chain uses TRBV12-3 or TRBV12-4 with TRBJ2-5; 9 positions match TRBD1. Trimming took 5 bases from V and 5 from J; bases not matched to a gene: 9. This CDR3 spans 15 amino acids.

This clonotype was found many times. The chain has TRBV7-8 and TRBJ2-7, with 11 bases aligning to TRBD1. The V and J ends lost 2 bases and 1 base, in that order; junction bases with no gene match: 10. The CDR3 runs to 18 residues. From germline, CDR1 is SGHVS and CDR2 FQNEAQ. CDR3: CASSLLYPGQGGSYEQYF. CDR3 bases: TGTGCCAGCAGCTTACTTTACCCGGGACAGGGGGGATCCTACGAGCAGTACTTC.

The J gene is TRBJ2-7, the V gene TRBV10-2; 7 bases map to TRBD2. The CDR3 is made up of 11 amino acids. With 7 bases clipped from V and 5 bases from J, the junction kept 2 bases outside the gene matches. CDR1 and CDR2 from the germline V gene are WSHSY and SAAADI. The CDR3 region is CASTGLDEQYF. CDR3 bases: TGCGCCAGCACCGGACTAGACGAGCAGTACTTC.

This clonotype was counted at least ten times. The chain recombines TRBV2 with TRBJ2-7; D gene ambiguous. V was shortened by 7 bases and J by 2 bases, with 6 bases between the two germline ends. The germline V gene has CDR1 SNHLY and CDR2 FYNNEI. The CDR3 contains 11 residues. The CDR3 sequence: CASTGAYEQYF. CDR3 coding DNA: TGTGCCAGCACCGGAGCCTACGAGCAGTACTTC.

For this clonotype: A much larger clone differs by one base, so this may be a read error. The CDR3 ends on some other residue instead of the conserved phenylalanine or tryptophan, so this is likely a read error. CDR3 sequence reads: CASSQQDRVNYGYTL. In DNA form, the CDR3 reads TGTGCCAGCAGCCAACAGGACAGGGTTAACTATGGCTACACCCTC. The chain combines TRBV16 with TRBJ1-2, with 8 bases lining up with TRBD1. Looked up from germline, CDR1 is KGHSY and CDR2 is FQNENV. The junction had 3 bases not matched to a gene; V was cut back by 2 bases and J by 1 base. CDR3 length equals 15 residues.

The V and J genes are TRBV20-1 and TRBJ2-7; 11 bases match TRBD2. Germline assignment: CDR1 DFQATT and CDR2 SNEGSKA (reference sequence). The CDR3 has 13 amino acids. The ends lost 5 bases at V and 5 bases at J; junction bases unmatched: 5. The CDR3 DNA reads TGCAGTGCTCCGACTAGCGGGGTCCACGAGCAGTACTTC. This sequence encodes CSAPTSGVHEQYF.

This clonotype came up many times. The rearrangement joins TRBV2 to TRBJ1-1; 10 bases are shared with TRBD1. Unmatched junction bases numbered 7, after V lost 5 bases and J lost 7 bases. The CDR3 is made up of 14 amino acids. CDR1 SNHLY and CDR2 FYNNEI come from the germline V gene. Written as DNA, the CDR3 is TGTGCCAGCAGTCCCGGGACAGGGGAAGGTGAAGCTTTCTTT. Amino acids: CASSPGTGEGEAFF.

This clonotype was seen repeatedly, ten times or more. V usage is TRBV28 and J usage is TRBJ2-5; no clear D gene. Germline CDR1 and CDR2: MDHEN and SYDVKM. Trimming left V 4 bases short and J 5 bases short, with 2 bases between. This CDR3 spans 10 amino acids. CDR3 loop: CASSWETQYF. The CDR3 DNA sequence: TGTGCCAGCAGTTGGGAGACCCAGTACTTC. The full variable domain, completed using reference TRBV28 and TRBJ2-5, is DVKVTQSSRYLVKRTGEKVFLECVQDMDHENMFWYRQDPGLGLRLIYFSYDVKMKEKGDIPEGYSVSREKKERFSLILESASTNQTSMYLCASSWETQYFGPGTRLLVL.